These 14 T cell receptor beta chains were all obtained from the same sample, sequenced in a study of human T cells and chemical hapten exposure. TCRdb recomputed calls from the 5' RACE reads with MiXCR, one row per CDR3 protein. Of roughly 120,000 distinct CDR3 sequences listed, approximately 19% are singletons. Total RNA was isolated from whole blood that had not been fractionated. These receptor sequences come from a human donor in good health.

This chain joins TRBV20-1 and TRBJ1-1; D possibly corresponds to TRBD1 (5 bases). Deletions cut 2 bases from V and 5 bases from J, with 15 bases between. CDR3 length: 14 amino acids. Germline assignment: CDR1 DFQATT and CDR2 SNEGSKA (reference sequence). CDR3 DNA sequence: TGCAGTGCTAGACCCCGGGGGGGGGAGACTGAAGCTTTCTTT. Its translation: CSARPRGGETEAFF.

The J gene is TRBJ1-2, the V gene TRBV20-1; 8 positions agree with TRBD1. Germline V lookup: CDR1 DFQATT, CDR2 SNEGSKA (reference sequence). This CDR3 has 11 residues. Trimming removed 5 bases from V and 6 bases from J; junction bases left unmatched: 2. The CDR3 nucleotides read TGCAGTGCTTGGACAGGGAATGGCTACACCTTC. Amino acids: CSAWTGNGYTF.

The chain has TRBV12-3 or TRBV12-4 and TRBJ1-5, with D hard to call. V lost 4 bases and J lost 9, with 7 bases in between. This CDR3 is built from 11 residues. The CDR3 sequence is CASSSAGPQHF. CDR3 sequence (DNA): TGTGCCAGCAGTTCTGCTGGGCCCCAGCATTTT.

This clonotype was picked up many times. The chain joins TRBV5-1 to TRBJ1-5, with TRBD1 as a possible D gene (5 bases). Germline assignment: CDR1 SGHRS and CDR2 YFSETQ. The CDR3 length is 14 residues. V dropped 0 bases and J dropped 5 bases, with 9 bases sitting between them. This chain's CDR3 is CASSLGQGDQPQHF. The CDR3 DNA sequence: TGCGCCAGCAGCTTGGGGCAGGGAGATCAGCCCCAGCATTTT.

The rearrangement joins TRBV7-6 to TRBJ1-2, with 7 nucleotides matching TRBD1. Germline trimming cut 5 bases from V and 5 bases from J; bases unmatched to any gene: 8. This CDR3 comprises 14 residues. Germline V gene lookup returns CDR1 SGHVS and CDR2 FNYEAQ. The CDR3 DNA sequence: TGTGCCAGCAGCCCCGGACAGGAGGGTTATGGCTACACCTTC. Encoded protein: CASSPGQEGYGYTF.

The chain couples TRBV27 to TRBJ1-4; D uncertain. V shed 6 bases and J shed 4 bases, with 12 bases lying between them. CDR1 MNHEY and CDR2 SMNVEV come from the germline V gene (reference sequence). The CDR3 is 14 amino acids. The CDR3 sequence: CASSFTANNEKLFF. As DNA, the CDR3 is TGTGCCAGCAGCTTTACAGCTAATAATGAAAAACTGTTTTTT.

Details on this clonotype: Being one base from a much bigger clone, this may be a read error. The chain couples TRBV7-2 to TRBJ2-3, with D hard to call. The CDR3 is 13 residues long. V lost 2 bases to trimming and J lost 6 bases, with 9 bases between them. The V gene's germline CDR1 is SGHTA and CDR2 FQGNSA. The CDR3 spells CTSSLTSGDTQYF. CDR3 DNA sequence: TGTACCAGCAGCTTAACTTCTGGGGATACGCAGTATTTT.

The chain recombines TRBV28 with TRBJ2-1; D is possibly TRBD2 (6 bases). V lost 2 bases, J lost 14 bases, and 16 bases lay in between. This CDR3 has 13 residues. CDR1 is MDHEN and CDR2 is SYDVKM in the germline V gene. CDR3 residues: CASSLGGEVPEFF. CDR3 DNA sequence: TGTGCCAGCAGTTTAGGAGGGGAAGTCCCCGAGTTCTTC.

This clonotype was seen more than once but under ten times. V and J are TRBV28 and TRBJ2-2; unclear D gene. The CDR3 loop spans 13 amino acids. V was trimmed by 8 bases and J by 1 base, leaving 8 bases between them. The germline gives CDR1 MDHEN, CDR2 SYDVKM. In DNA form, the CDR3 reads TGTGCCAGCTTTCATCTGAACACCGGGGAGCTGTTTTTT. Translated, it gives CASFHLNTGELFF.

The chain recombines TRBV28 with TRBJ1-6, with TRBD1 matching 10 bases. The CDR3 contains 16 residues. From germline, CDR1 is MDHEN and CDR2 SYDVKM. J was trimmed by 8 bases and V by 4 bases; bases with no gene match: 8. DNA of the CDR3: TGTGCCAGCAGTTCAAACCCCGGGACAGGGGATTCACCCCTCCACTTT. Its protein is CASSSNPGTGDSPLHF.

The chain is built from TRBV27 and TRBJ1-3, with 11 positions matching TRBD1. This CDR3 has 15 amino acids. CDR1 MNHEY and CDR2 SMNVEV come from the germline V gene (reference sequence). Unmatched junction bases numbered 1, after V lost 2 bases and J lost 4 bases. The CDR3 bases are TGTGCCAGCAGTTTAGGGACAGGGGGAGGAAACACCATATATTTT. Translating it yields CASSLGTGGGNTIYF.

The chain joins TRBV4-1 to TRBJ2-1; the match to TRBD2 covers 11 bases. This CDR3 contains 15 residues. J lost 3 bases, V lost 5 bases, and 3 bases had no gene match. The germline V gene encodes CDR1 MGHRA and CDR2 YSYEKL. This CDR3 is CASSAGLAVYNEQFF. The CDR3 DNA is TGCGCCAGCAGCGCGGGACTAGCGGTCTACAATGAGCAGTTCTTC.

This clonotype has a handful of counts. The chain is built from TRBV7-9 and TRBJ1-4, with TRBD1 matching 7 bases. J lost 7 bases, V lost 5 bases, and 10 bases had no gene match. The CDR3 runs 15 residues. Germline CDR1 and CDR2: SEHNR and FQNEAQ (reference sequence). The CDR3 DNA is TGTGCCAGCAGCCCATTACAGGGGTATGGTGAAAAACTGTTTTTT. This encodes CASSPLQGYGEKLFF.

The sample holds a few counts of this clonotype. V is TRBV24-1 and J is TRBJ2-1, with D perhaps TRBD1 or TRBD2 (5 bases each). Trimming took 3 bases from V and 7 from J, leaving 15 bases between them. The germline CDR1 and CDR2 sequences are KGHDR and SFDVKD. The CDR3 totals 15 residues. CDR3 sequence reads: CATSDVGTVINEQFF. The CDR3, as DNA: TGTGCCACCAGTGATGTCGGGACGGTGATAAATGAGCAGTTCTTC.